This T cell receptor beta chain came from a study of sequential checkpoint blockade in melanoma. As for the study in general: Randomization was 1:1 between first-line nivolumab→ipilimumab and ipilimumab→nivolumab. Each arm's sequence ended with maintenance nivolumab.

Treatment meaning: randomized to nivolumab then ipilimumab (arm A) or the reverse (arm B). No patient had prior DNA-damaging chemotherapy. From thawed PBMCs, live CD3+CD8+ cells negative for CD19 and CD56 were sorted. TCRdb's table, derived via immunoSEQ multiplex PCR, lists solely in-frame clones and lacks some. The data hold fewer than 40,000 clones, with 86% observed a single time. The ends lost 6 bases at V and 3 bases at J; junction bases unmatched: 5. This CDR3 contains 13 residues. Germline CDR1 MNHEY, CDR2 SMNVEV (reference sequence). The rearrangement uses TRBV27 and TRBJ2-7; 7 bases fit TRBD1. The sequence was obtained from a human donor with melanoma. Sequenced material: CD8+ T cells sorted from blood (inferred from file names), taken from a patient given nivolumab and ipilimumab in sequence. The chain's CDR3 is CASSLRQGYEQYF. DNA of the CDR3: TGTGCCAGCAGCTTGAGACAGGGCTACGAGCAGTACTTC.